This T cell receptor (beta chain) was sequenced during a study of shared clonotypes between healthy human individuals. CDR1 and CDR2 from the germline V gene are SEHNR and FQNEAQ (reference sequence). The length of the CDR3 is 14 residues. The V end was cut by 6 bases, the J end by 2 bases, with 14 bases between. Study-level findings and limits: Non-shared clonotypes displayed generation probabilities falling below those of clonotypes present in all four donors. Around 5% was the fraction of naive CD4 clonotypes found shared across a handful of donors.

Naive CD4+ cells were CD45RA-selected; the remaining cells were memory. DNA at around 200 ng, about 30,000 T cell genomes, went into sorted-subset replicate PCRs. The method was immunoSEQ multiplex PCR; TCRdb's version includes in-frame clones alone and lacks a portion of them. The sample holds under 1,900,000 clones, 98% seen once. Regarding this clone: What it recognizes is unknown.

This TCR was sampled from a man aged 30 to 45 in good health. The J gene is TRBJ2-7, the V gene TRBV7-9; possibly TRBD1 for D (6 bases). The specimen was naive CD4+ T cells sorted from blood. The subset here: CD45RA+ positively selected. CDR3 sequence (DNA): TGTGCCAGCAGTCTCCGGGACATGGCCTACGAGCAGTACTTC. Translation gives CASSLRDMAYEQYF. The variable domain in full, completed from reference TRBV7-9 and TRBJ2-7, reads DTGVSQNPRHKITKRGQNVTFRCDPISEHNRLYWYRQTLGQGPEFLTYFQNEAQLEKSRLLSDRFSAERPKGSFSTLEIQRTEQGDSAMYLCASSLRDMAYEQYFGPGTRLTVT.